The T cell receptor (beta chain) described here comes from a study of CD8 T cells in ankylosing spondylitis (dated by TCRdb to about 2017). For context, the study as a whole: T cell receptor beta repertoires were profiled in healthy donors and ankylosing spondylitis patients so that disease-linked TCR variants could be found. Peripheral blood was sampled, and synovial fluid was also collected from ankylosing spondylitis patients. The full study cohort comprised around 25 ankylosing spondylitis patients and roughly 100 healthy donors. General study outcomes and caveats: The disease-linked clones had a CD8+ phenotype and were found at relatively low frequencies in peripheral blood. The disease-linked clones were reported as significantly enriched in matched synovial fluid samples from ankylosing spondylitis patients. Blood from ankylosing spondylitis patients appeared to be characterized by a TCR beta motif made up of several highly homologous amino acid variants. Some motif variants had previously been reported in the synovial fluid and blood of reactive arthritis patients, which suggests shared mechanisms of disease initiation.

CDR1 and CDR2 (DFQATT, SNEGSKA) derive from the germline V gene (reference sequence). V ends up 1 base short and J 0 bases short, with an unmatched junction base count of 9. The CDR3 measures 17 amino acids from cysteine to phenylalanine. Only CDR3 DNA remains: 51 bases, in frame from the first base. Instrument used: Illumina HiSeq 2500. TCR beta libraries were prepared by quantitative 5'-RACE with molecular barcodes. In the authors' own workflow: To identify disease-linked TCR variants, a new computational method was used, one built on a probabilistic model of VDJ rearrangement. TCRdb trimmed the raw reads at Q25, called clones with MiXCR and kept productive beta chains. Identical CDR3 proteins give one entry, which carries the most common genes and DNA. None of the V and J calls come from the authors' own analysis; TCRdb made them. Here the sample has a few hundred thousand distinct CDR3 sequences; roughly a tenth occur a single time. 20% to 25% of the sample goes to the ten largest clones.

This clonotype was recorded at least ten times. Its antigen is currently not known. It has no much larger one-base neighbor in the sample; base qualities were not kept. The sample taken for sequencing was blood, either unsorted or a sorted T cell fraction (not recorded which). The sequence joins TRBV20-1 to TRBJ2-7, with TRBD1 identical over 10 junction bases. This receptor was obtained from a male donor with ankylosing spondylitis or in good health (not recorded which). The CDR3 in this case is CSARVGTGVPSSYEQYF. The sequenced DNA: TGCAGTGCTAGAGTCGGGACAGGGGTGCCTAGCTCCTACGAGCAGTACTTC.